Listed below are T cell receptor beta chains from one sample, sequenced in a study of follicular helper T cells after annual influenza vaccination. Measured with immunoSEQ multiplex PCR; TCRdb has only the in-frame clones, and not every one. In the table there are roughly 5,000 clones, roughly four fifths of which are singletons. The sequenced sample was CXCR5+ CD38- circulating T follicular helper cells from blood, obtained on the day of influenza vaccination. The origin of the receptors is an adult who received the influenza vaccine. Both conserved end residues are part of each CDR3.

TRBJ1-2 | 14 | TRBV18 | CASSLQGVGYGYTF
TRBJ1-5 | 18 | TRBV7-6 | CASSLAGQGGSSNQPQHF
TRBJ2-1 | 20 | TRBV18 | CASSPPGWQGQSSSYNEQFF
TRBJ2-5 | 17 | TRBV5-4 | CASSLGASGGAVETQYF
TRBJ2-2 | 15 | TRBV7-3 | CASSVTDLGSGELFF
TRBJ2-5 | 14 | TRBV4-2 | CASSQLGLEETQYF
TRBJ1-5 | 14 | TRBV19 | CASKGTGLFQPQHF
TRBJ1-6 | 15 | TRBV4-3 | CASSQGTQGLSPLHF
TRBJ2-1 | 16 | TRBV5-1 | CASSLSGTSGTNEQFF
TRBJ2-2 | 14 | TRBV4-1 | CASSQDLWGRELFF
TRBJ2-7 | 15 | TRBV28 | CASISSGGESYEQYF
TRBJ2-7 | 15 | TRBV5-1 | CASSRLAGVPYEQYF
TRBJ2-1 | 15 | TRBV5-8 | CASSFGSGGISEQFF
TRBJ2-3 | 16 | TRBV7-3 | CASSLRTGGLFDTQYF
TRBJ1-5 | 14 | TRBV6-5 | CASRLGQGGQPQHF
TRBJ1-2 | 15 | TRBV11-3 | CASSLESRQGRGYTF
TRBJ1-2 | 14 | TRBV18 | CASSPRETAYGYTF
TRBJ1-6 | 15 | TRBV6-5 | CASSYQGRRNSPLHF
TRBJ1-3 | 15 | TRBV5-4 | CASSLDATRGNTIYF
TRBJ2-1 | 13 | TRBV4-2 | CASSQDLQDEQFF
TRBJ2-5 | 12 | TRBV14 | CASSRIQGTQYF
TRBJ1-3 | 15 | TRBV5-6 | CASSFQVSSGNTIYF
TRBJ1-4 | 13 | TRBV7-2 | CASSLAGGEKLFF
TRBJ1-3 | 16 | TRBV11-1 | CASSLGTARSGNTIYF
TRBJ2-5 | 16 | TRBV7-3 | CASSLGGRTTQETQYF